One sample yielded the 24 T cell receptor beta chains listed below, sequenced in a study of beta chain features in type 1 diabetes. The whole isolated RNA underwent reverse transcription, so sequencing captured expressed TCRB transcripts. The table came from immunoSEQ multiplex PCR; TCRdb's copy has only in-frame clones and leaves some out. The table includes around 180,000 clones, about an eighth detected once. Sequencing was performed on central memory CD4+ T cells from blood. The receptor set was obtained from a woman between 18 and 29 years old in good health.

J is TRBJ2-1 and V is TRBV7-3; D might be TRBD1 (6 bases). V lost 5 bases to trimming and J lost 4 bases, with 15 bases between them. Germline V lookup: CDR1 SGHTA, CDR2 FQGTGA. This CDR3 comprises 15 residues. The CDR3 region is CASSPTGMGYNEQFF. CDR3 coding DNA: TGTGCCAGCAGCCCTACAGGGATGGGATACAATGAGCAGTTCTTC. The full variable domain, completed using reference TRBV7-3 and TRBJ2-1, is GAGVSQTPSNKVTEKGKYVELRCDPISGHTALYWYRQSLGQGPEFLIYFQGTGAADDSGLPNDRFFAVRPEGSVSTLKIQRTERGDSAVYLCASSPTGMGYNEQFFGPGTRLTVL.

This rearrangement joins TRBV27 to TRBJ2-3, with 10 bases matching TRBD2. Germline V lookup: CDR1 MNHEY, CDR2 SMNVEV (reference sequence). After removal of 5 bases from V and 2 bases from J, the junction contained 7 bases not matched to a gene. This CDR3 is built from 16 residues. The CDR3 DNA reads TGTGCCAGCAGTCCCTCACTAGCGGGGTTCACAGATACGCAGTATTTT. This encodes CASSPSLAGFTDTQYF.

This clone was counted a few times. The genes are TRBV27 and TRBJ2-7, with D perhaps matching TRBD1 (5 bases). This CDR3 contains 14 residues. Germline V gives CDR1 MNHEY, CDR2 SMNVEV (reference sequence). The V end was cut by 8 bases, the J end by 1 base, with 15 bases between. The CDR3 region is CASGSQDSSYEQYF. The CDR3 DNA follows: TGTGCCAGCGGCTCTCAAGACAGTTCCTACGAGCAGTACTTC.

This clone was seen a few times. The chain carries TRBV5-1 and TRBJ2-2; TRBD1 aligns across 7 bases. Germline V gene data show CDR1 as SGHRS and CDR2 as YFSETQ. The ends lost 2 bases at V and 4 bases at J; junction bases unmatched: 2. The CDR3 has 14 amino acids. The CDR3 reads CASSFRDSTGELFF. The CDR3 nucleotides are TGCGCCAGCAGCTTTAGGGACAGCACCGGGGAGCTGTTTTTT.

This clone was recorded a few times. V usage is TRBV2 and J usage is TRBJ2-5, with 7 nucleotides matching TRBD2. V lost 8 bases and J lost 0; bases outside the gene matches: 9. From germline, CDR1 is SNHLY and CDR2 FYNNEI. The CDR3 extends over 15 amino acids. Written as DNA, the CDR3 is TGTGCCAGCCCGCGCGGGACTACCGACCAAGAGACCCAGTACTTC. Translation: CASPRGTTDQETQYF.

This clone appeared a few times. V is TRBV14 and J is TRBJ2-7; D gene ambiguous. V lost 1 base to trimming and J lost 5 bases, with 6 bases between them. Germline CDR1 SGHDN, CDR2 FVKESK. This CDR3 has 12 residues. The CDR3 spells CASSQGQDEQYF. CDR3 sequence (DNA): TGTGCCAGCAGCCAAGGGCAGGACGAGCAGTACTTC. Looking up the rest from reference TRBV14 and TRBJ2-7 gives the full variable domain: EAGVTQFPSHSVIEKGQTVTLRCDPISGHDNLYWYRRVMGKEIKFLLHFVKESKQDESGMPNNRFLAERTGGTYSTLKVQPAELEDSGVYFCASSQGQDEQYFGPGTRLTVT.

The chain carries TRBV6-4 and TRBJ2-1; TRBD1 agrees at 9 bases. The germline V gene encodes CDR1 MRHNA and CDR2 SNTAGT. The J segment lost 1 base and the V segment lost 4 bases, leaving 2 bases of the junction unmatched. The CDR3 contains 15 residues. The CDR3 region is CASSAGTGSYNEQFF. The CDR3 coding sequence is TGTGCCAGCAGTGCGGGGACAGGGTCCTACAATGAGCAGTTCTTC.

The CDR3 DNA sequence: TGTGCCAGCAGCCCGGACAGGGGACGGACTGAAGCTTTCTTT. The encoded protein is CASSPDRGRTEAFF. The chain joins TRBV7-8 to TRBJ1-1; 9 bases agree with TRBD1. Germline V gene sequence: CDR1 SGHVS, CDR2 FQNEAQ. The CDR3 loop spans 14 amino acids. V was clipped by 5 bases and J by 5 bases; unmatched bases: 6. Together with reference TRBV7-8 and TRBJ1-1, the CDR3 gives the full variable domain: GAGVSQSPRYKVAKRGQDVALRCDPISGHVSLFWYQQALGQGPEFLTYFQNEAQLDKSGLPSDRFFAERPEGSVSTLKIQRTQQEDSAVYLCASSPDRGRTEAFFGQGTRLTVV.

J is TRBJ2-3 and V is TRBV28; TRBD1 aligns across 10 bases. Trimming took 4 bases from V and 4 from J; bases not matched to a gene: 11. The CDR3 runs to 17 residues. Per the germline V gene, CDR1 is MDHEN and CDR2 is SYDVKM. This CDR3 is CASSSSWDRGRADTQYF. Written as DNA, the CDR3 is TGTGCCAGCAGTTCTTCATGGGACAGGGGACGGGCAGATACGCAGTATTTT.

In this sample, this clone turned up a few times. The rearrangement uses TRBV6-5 and TRBJ2-7; 8 bases agree with TRBD1. Germline V gene sequence: CDR1 MNHEY, CDR2 SVGAGI. The CDR3 extends over 15 amino acids. Germline trimming cut 5 bases from V and 7 bases from J; bases unmatched to any gene: 13. CDR3 nucleotides: TGTGCCAGCAGTCTCAGGGGGCGAGGAGGGAAAGAGCAGTACTTC. Translated, it gives CASSLRGRGGKEQYF.

This clone turned up a few times. The chain recombines TRBV29-1 with TRBJ2-7, with 7 bases lining up with TRBD2. CDR1 SQVTM and CDR2 ANQGSEA come from the germline V gene. The CDR3 consists of 14 residues. J lost 6 bases, V lost 7 bases, and 15 bases had no gene match. In DNA form, the CDR3 reads TGCAGCGCCCCTGGACCGGGACCGGGAGGCGAGCAGTACTTC. Translation: CSAPGPGPGGEQYF.

This chain uses TRBV28 with TRBJ2-7; a weak D match, TRBD1 (7 bases). Germline lookup yields CDR1 MDHEN and CDR2 SYDVKM. CDR3 size: 15 residues. Trimming removed 5 bases at V and 0 bases at J, with 14 bases between. The DNA for the CDR3 is TGTGCCAGCAGTCCGGGGGACAGACGCTCCTACGAGCAGTACTTC. It specifies CASSPGDRRSYEQYF.

The chain carries TRBV5-1 and TRBJ2-5, with 8 bases matching TRBD1. CDR1 is SGHRS, CDR2 YFSETQ, per germline. The length of the CDR3 is 14 residues. The V and J ends lost 4 bases and 5 bases, in that order; junction bases with no gene match: 7. The CDR3: CASSDPGQGETQYF. The DNA for the CDR3 is TGCGCCAGCAGCGACCCAGGACAGGGTGAGACCCAGTACTTC.

This clone has only a few counts. The rearrangement joins TRBV5-1 to TRBJ1-1; tentatively, D is TRBD1 (5 bases). Trimming shortened V by 1 base and J by 0 bases, and 10 bases separated the two germline ends. Germline lookup yields CDR1 SGHRS and CDR2 YFSETQ. The CDR3 is 15 amino acids. The CDR3 loop reads CASSLRGVLNTEAFF. The CDR3 nucleotides read TGCGCCAGCAGCTTGCGGGGGGTTTTGAACACTGAAGCTTTCTTT.

The chain has TRBV28 and TRBJ2-1; 7 bases align to TRBD1. The CDR3 is 15 residues long. With 1 base clipped from V and 2 bases from J, the junction kept 2 bases outside the gene matches. In germline, CDR1 is MDHEN, CDR2 SYDVKM. CDR3 DNA: TGTGCCAGCAGTTTATCCCAGGGGGCCTACAATGAGCAGTTCTTC. Translated: CASSLSQGAYNEQFF.

A few counts support this clone. Other DNA sequences in this sample translate to the same CDR3. The chain's CDR3 is CASSPLAGYEQYF. CDR3 DNA: TGTGCCAGCTCACCGTTAGCGGGCTACGAGCAGTACTTC. This rearrangement joins TRBV18 to TRBJ2-7, with TRBD2 matching 7 bases. The CDR3 totals 13 residues. The V gene end was trimmed by 3 bases and the J gene end by 3 bases; junction bases not matched to a gene: 2. Germline values: CDR1 KGHSH, CDR2 LQKENI.

DNA for the CDR3: TGTGCCAGCAACACGGGGGGGGCTTTCAATCAGCCCCAGCATTTT. It translates to CASNTGGAFNQPQHF. The V gene is TRBV28, the J gene TRBJ1-5, with D perhaps TRBD1 (6 bases). CDR1 is MDHEN and CDR2 is SYDVKM in the germline V gene. This CDR3 has 15 residues. The V and J ends lost 7 bases and 3 bases respectively, with 16 bases between them.

This clone has just a few counts. The J gene is TRBJ2-7, the V gene TRBV7-2; TRBD1 matches 8 bases. The CDR3 loop spans 14 amino acids. Germline V CDR1 and CDR2: SGHTA, FQGNSA. J lost 12 bases, V lost 2 bases, and 12 bases had no gene match. CDR3 sequence (DNA): TGTGCCAGCAGCTTAACACGGGGACAGGATCATCCGTACTTC. Its translation is CASSLTRGQDHPYF.

This CDR3 is CASSPRTGQETQYF. Here the CDR3 DNA reads TGTGCCAGCAGCCCAAGGACAGGGCAGGAGACCCAGTACTTC. This rearrangement joins TRBV9 to TRBJ2-5; the match to TRBD1 covers 8 bases. The CDR3 spans 14 residues. The V and J ends lost 4 bases and 5 bases, in that order; junction bases with no gene match: 7. Germline CDR1 reads SGDLS; CDR2 reads YYNGEE.

This chain joins TRBV27 and TRBJ1-2, with D possibly TRBD1 on 5 matching bases. V lost 6 bases and J lost 2, with 13 bases in between. The CDR3 runs to 14 residues. CDR1 MNHEY and CDR2 SMNVEV come from the germline V gene (reference sequence). The CDR3 is CASRRTGGNYGYTF. The DNA for the CDR3 is TGTGCCAGCAGACGTACAGGCGGAAACTATGGCTACACCTTC.

The rearrangement joins TRBV25-1 to TRBJ2-1; D is unresolved. Germline V gene sequence: CDR1 MGHDK, CDR2 SYGVNS. CDR3 length: 12 amino acids. Trimming left V 0 bases short and J 5 bases short, with 2 bases between. The CDR3 here is CASSEYNNEQFF. In DNA, the CDR3 is TGTGCCAGCAGTGAATATAACAATGAGCAGTTCTTC.

J is TRBJ2-1 and V is TRBV7-6; possibly TRBD1 for D (6 bases). The CDR3 consists of 13 residues. Germline V gene data show CDR1 as SGHVS and CDR2 as FNYEAQ. V dropped 1 base and J dropped 6 bases, with 7 bases sitting between them. The CDR3 DNA reads as TGTGCCAGCAGCTTAGTAGGGGGCAATGAGCAGTTCTTC. It encodes CASSLVGGNEQFF.

This clone occurred a few times. The rearrangement links TRBV5-1 to TRBJ2-7; 9 bases line up with TRBD1. The CDR3 runs 14 residues. The germline V gene has CDR1 SGHRS and CDR2 YFSETQ. The trim removed 4 bases at V and 1 base at J, leaving 3 bases unmatched. In DNA form, the CDR3 reads TGCGCCAGCAGCAGGGGACAGGGATCCTACGAGCAGTACTTC. Amino acid sequence: CASSRGQGSYEQYF.

This clone was observed a few times. The sample has other DNA sequences that encode this CDR3 too. The rearrangement uses TRBV2 and TRBJ2-1; D might be TRBD2 (6 bases). The CDR3 loop spans 14 amino acids. CDR1 SNHLY and CDR2 FYNNEI come from the germline V gene. V was shortened by 6 bases and J by 0 bases, with 9 bases between the two germline ends. CDR3 sequence (DNA): TGTGCCAGCAGGCGGGACCGCTCCTACAATGAGCAGTTCTTC. Translation: CASRRDRSYNEQFF.